This T cell receptor (beta chain) is drawn from a study of blood T cell repertoires in COVID-19. The germline V gene has CDR1 KGHSH and CDR2 LQKENI. The CDR3 runs to 16 residues. Clones were read by immunoSEQ multiplex PCR, and TCRdb kept only the in-frame ones, dropping some. The profile covers hundreds of thousands of clones, with around 88% appearing a single time and approximately 12% taken by the ten largest. Notes on this clone: The junction shows a germline mismatch at one end, possibly a read error.

V and J are TRBV18 and TRBJ1-1; 7 nucleotides align to TRBD1. The sample was peripheral blood. The TCR sequence derives from a woman in her 50s with COVID-19, enrolled during active disease. The CDR3 nucleotides are TGTGCCAGCTCACCGACCGTTATACAGGGGAACCCTGAAGCTTTCTTT. It translates to CASSPTVIQGNPEAFF.